This TCR beta chain derives from a study of PD-1 blockade in classical Hodgkin lymphoma. Whole-study context: With a 2-week interval, patients received intravenous nivolumab at 3 mg/kg.

The assay was immunoSEQ multiplex PCR, and TCRdb's table has in-frame clones only and misses some. Of 20,000 to 30,000 clones detected, 60% to 85% appear once; the ten largest clones hold approximately 8%. This clone was picked up one time. Following autologous stem cell transplantation, relapse occurred in every patient, and exposure to brentuximab vedotin varied. Classifying best responses yielded complete response, partial response or progressive disease. The CDR3 totals 15 residues. Germline V gene lookup returns CDR1 SGHAT and CDR2 FQNNGV. The trim removed 6 bases at V and 1 base at J, leaving 7 bases unmatched.

The rearrangement joins TRBV11-2 to TRBJ2-3; TRBD1 matches 7 bases. The sequence derives from a human donor with classical Hodgkin lymphoma. The material sequenced was peripheral blood mononuclear cells (PBMCs), taken before the second cycle of nivolumab. The chain's CDR3 is CASSDRAFGTDTQYF. In DNA, the CDR3 is TGTGCCAGCAGTGACAGGGCGTTCGGCACAGATACGCAGTATTTT. The whole variable domain, filled in from reference TRBV11-2 and TRBJ2-3, reads EAGVAQSPRYKIIEKRQSVAFWCNPISGHATLYWYQQILGQGPKLLIQFQNNGVVDDSQLPKDRFSAERLKGVDSTLKIQPAKLEDSAVYLCASSDRAFGTDTQYFGPGTRLTVL.